Presented here are 2 T cell receptor beta chains from one specimen sequenced in a study of Graves' ophthalmopathy and Graves' hyperthyroidism. RNA transcripts yielded amplified TCR beta CDR3 regions. Following a first-round RT-PCR that used HTBI primers, a second-round multiplex PCR was carried out. TCRdb re-derived calls from the multiplex PCR reads in MiXCR, one entry per CDR3 protein. The data contain about 700,000 distinct CDR3 sequences, 35% to 50% of them seen just once; the ten biggest clones take up around 3.3%. Sequencing used peripheral blood. Every receptor here comes from an adult man with Graves' ophthalmopathy.

CDR3 region: CASRVTGSGSPLHF. Here the CDR3 DNA reads TGTGCCAGCAGAGTAACAGGGTCCGGTTCACCCCTCCACTTT. The rearrangement links TRBV25-1 to TRBJ1-6; a possible D gene is TRBD1 (6 bases). Germline V gives CDR1 MGHDK, CDR2 SYGVNS. This CDR3 contains 14 residues. The V end lost 6 bases, the J end lost 9 bases, and 15 bases lay between the germline ends. Full variable domain (rest looked up from reference TRBV25-1 and TRBJ1-6): EADIYQTPRYLVIGTGKKITLECSQTMGHDKMYWYQQDPGMELHLIHYSYGVNSTEKGDLSSESTVSRIRTEHFPLTLESARPSHTSQYLCASRVTGSGSPLHFGNGTRLTVT.

This clonotype turned up a few times. V and J are TRBV4-2 and TRBJ2-2; 9 bases are shared with TRBD1. The CDR3 extends over 19 amino acids. Germline-derived CDR1 and CDR2 are LGHNA and YNFKEQ. V lost 6 bases and J lost 3; bases outside the gene matches: 17. The CDR3 region has the DNA TGTGCCAGCAGGCGTTGGGGACAGGGAGTAGGATTGGACACCGGGGAGCTGTTTTTT. Protein: CASRRWGQGVGLDTGELFF.